Sequencing of this T cell receptor beta chain was carried out in a study of T cell responses to AZD1222 COVID-19 vaccine. The study's findings and limits: Nearly half of the spike-specific TCRs reportedly recognize variant regions that carry no mutations. Repertoires in all cases were sampled only once the peak T cell response had passed.

In the case of this clone: Its cognate antigen is unknown.

Trimming shortened V by 6 bases and J by 4 bases, and 15 bases separated the two germline ends. CDR1 LNHDA and CDR2 SQIVND come from the germline V gene (reference sequence). The CDR3 totals 15 residues. Using immunoSEQ multiplex PCR, the repertoire was profiled, and TCRdb retains in-frame clones only, with some absent. The data show about 100,000 clones, with about nine tenths seen just once and under 1.5% held by the top ten. The chain employs TRBV19 and TRBJ2-2, with D perhaps matching TRBD1 (5 bases). The sequences come from peripheral blood, collected on day 0 of AZD1222 vaccination. The TCR comes from an adult in good health. CDR3 DNA: TGTGCCAGTAGAAAATGGACAAGCTTCACCGGGGAGCTGTTTTTT. Translated: CASRKWTSFTGELFF. The complete variable domain, with remaining parts taken from reference TRBV19 and TRBJ2-2, reads DGGITQSPKYLFRKEGQNVTLSCEQNLNHDAMYWYRQDPGQGLRLIYYSQIVNDFQKGDIAEGYSVSREKKESFPLTVTSAQKNPTAFYLCASRKWTSFTGELFFGEGSRLTVL.